This TCR beta chain was captured by sequencing in a study of siplizumab effects on memory and regulatory T cells. This CDR3 spans 12 amino acids. The V gene's germline CDR1 is SGDLS and CDR2 YYNGEE. Trimming cost V 0 bases and J 10 bases, with 8 bases left between them. Profiled with immunoSEQ multiplex PCR; TCRdb holds only in-frame clones, not every one. The sample holds 100,000 or so clones, just over 90% seen once. The receptor was derived from a human donor in good health. The material sequenced was Tregs sorted from blood. The chain combines TRBV9 with TRBJ2-1, with no clear D. This chain's CDR3 is CASSVETEEQFF. In DNA form, the CDR3 reads TGTGCCAGCAGCGTAGAAACGGAAGAGCAGTTCTTC.